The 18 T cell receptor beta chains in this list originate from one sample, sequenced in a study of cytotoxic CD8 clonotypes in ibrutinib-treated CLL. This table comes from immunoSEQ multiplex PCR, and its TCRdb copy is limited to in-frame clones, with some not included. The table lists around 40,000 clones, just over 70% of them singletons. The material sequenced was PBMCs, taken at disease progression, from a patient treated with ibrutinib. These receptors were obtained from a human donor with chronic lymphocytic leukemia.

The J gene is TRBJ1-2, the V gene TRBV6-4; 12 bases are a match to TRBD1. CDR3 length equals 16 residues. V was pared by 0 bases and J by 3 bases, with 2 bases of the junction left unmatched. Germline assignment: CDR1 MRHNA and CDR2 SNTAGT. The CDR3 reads CASSDSGTGGDYGYTF. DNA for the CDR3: TGTGCCAGCAGTGACTCGGGGACAGGGGGCGACTATGGCTACACCTTC.

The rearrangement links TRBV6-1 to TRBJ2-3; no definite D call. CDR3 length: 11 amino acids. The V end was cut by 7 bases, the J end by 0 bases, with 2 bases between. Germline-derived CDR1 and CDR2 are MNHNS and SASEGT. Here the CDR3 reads CASKSTDTQYF. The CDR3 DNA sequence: TGTGCCAGCAAGAGCACAGATACGCAGTATTTT.

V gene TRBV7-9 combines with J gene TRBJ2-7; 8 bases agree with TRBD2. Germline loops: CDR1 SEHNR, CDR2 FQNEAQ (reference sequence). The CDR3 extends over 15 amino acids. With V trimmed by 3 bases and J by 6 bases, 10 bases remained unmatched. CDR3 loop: CASSFTSGLAIEQYF. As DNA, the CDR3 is TGTGCCAGCAGCTTTACCTCCGGACTAGCCATCGAGCAGTACTTC.

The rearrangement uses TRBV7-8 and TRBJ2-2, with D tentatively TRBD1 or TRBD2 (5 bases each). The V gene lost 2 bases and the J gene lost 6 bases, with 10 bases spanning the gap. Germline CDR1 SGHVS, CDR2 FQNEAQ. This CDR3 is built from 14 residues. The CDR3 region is CASSLLGDAGELFF. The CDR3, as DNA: TGTGCCAGCAGCTTACTAGGGGACGCCGGGGAGCTGTTTTTT.

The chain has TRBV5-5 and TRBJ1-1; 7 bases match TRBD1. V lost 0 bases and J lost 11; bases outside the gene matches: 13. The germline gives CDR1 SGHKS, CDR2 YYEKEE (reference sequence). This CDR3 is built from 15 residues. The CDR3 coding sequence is TGTGCCAGCAGCTTGGTTTCAGGGGGACTGACCGGGGCTTTCTTT. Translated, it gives CASSLVSGGLTGAFF.

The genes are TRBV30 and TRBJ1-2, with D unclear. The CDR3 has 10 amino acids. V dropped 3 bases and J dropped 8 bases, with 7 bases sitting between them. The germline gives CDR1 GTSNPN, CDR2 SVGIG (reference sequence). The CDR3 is CAWREDGYTF. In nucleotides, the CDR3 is TGTGCCTGGAGGGAGGACGGCTACACCTTC. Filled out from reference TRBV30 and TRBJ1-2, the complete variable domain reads SQTIHQWPATLVQPVGSPLSLECTVEGTSNPNLYWYRQAAGRGLQLLFYSVGIGQISSEVPQNLSASRPQDRQFILSSKKLLLSDSGFYLCAWREDGYTFGSGTRLTVV.

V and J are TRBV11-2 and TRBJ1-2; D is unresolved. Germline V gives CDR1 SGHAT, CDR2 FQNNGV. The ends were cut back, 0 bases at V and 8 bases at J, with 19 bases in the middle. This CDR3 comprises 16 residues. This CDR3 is CASSLDLVAAGYGYTF. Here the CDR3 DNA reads TGTGCCAGCAGCTTAGATCTCGTGGCAGCCGGTTACGGCTACACCTTC.

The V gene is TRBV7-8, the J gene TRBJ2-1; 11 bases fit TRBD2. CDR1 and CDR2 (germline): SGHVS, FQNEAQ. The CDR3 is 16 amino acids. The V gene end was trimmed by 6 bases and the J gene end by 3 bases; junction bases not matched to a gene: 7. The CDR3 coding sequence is TGTGCCAGCAGACCTGGGACTAGCGGTTTCTACAATGAGCAGTTCTTC. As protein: CASRPGTSGFYNEQFF.

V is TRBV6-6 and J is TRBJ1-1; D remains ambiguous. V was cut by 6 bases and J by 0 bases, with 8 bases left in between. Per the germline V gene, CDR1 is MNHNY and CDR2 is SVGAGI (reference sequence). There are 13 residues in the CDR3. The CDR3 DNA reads TGTGCCAGCAGCCAGCCCATGAACACTGAAGCTTTCTTT. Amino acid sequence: CASSQPMNTEAFF.

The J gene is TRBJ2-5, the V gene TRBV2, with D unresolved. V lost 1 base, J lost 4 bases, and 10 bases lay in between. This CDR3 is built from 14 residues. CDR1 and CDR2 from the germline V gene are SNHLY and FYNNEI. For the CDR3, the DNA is TGTGCCAGCAGTGAAGGTATAGGGCGAGAGACCCAGTACTTC. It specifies CASSEGIGRETQYF.

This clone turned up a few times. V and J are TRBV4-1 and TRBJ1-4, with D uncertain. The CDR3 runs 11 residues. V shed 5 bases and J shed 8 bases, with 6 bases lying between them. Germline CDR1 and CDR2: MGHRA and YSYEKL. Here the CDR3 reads CASSYSEKLFF. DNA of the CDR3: TGCGCCAGCAGCTACAGCGAAAAACTGTTTTTT.

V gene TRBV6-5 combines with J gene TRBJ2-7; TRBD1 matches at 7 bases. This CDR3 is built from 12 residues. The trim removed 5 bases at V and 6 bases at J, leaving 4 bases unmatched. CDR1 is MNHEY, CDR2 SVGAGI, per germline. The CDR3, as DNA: TGTGCCAGCAGTACAGGGGCCCGCGAGCAGTACTTC. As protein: CASSTGAREQYF.

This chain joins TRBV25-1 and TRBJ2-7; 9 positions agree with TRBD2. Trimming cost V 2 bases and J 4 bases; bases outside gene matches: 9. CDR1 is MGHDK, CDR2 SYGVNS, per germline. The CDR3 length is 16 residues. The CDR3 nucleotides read TGTGCCAGCAGTGAAGACGGGCGACTAGCGGTTTACGAGCAGTACTTC. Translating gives CASSEDGRLAVYEQYF.

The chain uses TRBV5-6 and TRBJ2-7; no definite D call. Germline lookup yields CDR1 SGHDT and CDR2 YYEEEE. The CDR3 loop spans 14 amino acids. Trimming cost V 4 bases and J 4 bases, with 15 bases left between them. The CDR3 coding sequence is TGTGCCAGCAGCACCTTCGGCCGGTGGTACGAGCAGTACTTC. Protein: CASSTFGRWYEQYF.

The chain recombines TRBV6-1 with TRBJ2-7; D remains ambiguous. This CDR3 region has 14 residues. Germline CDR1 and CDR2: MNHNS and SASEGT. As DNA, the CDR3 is TGTGCCAGCAGTGATTATAGCTCCTCGCATCCCCCATCGGTC. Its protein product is CASSDYSSSHPPSV.

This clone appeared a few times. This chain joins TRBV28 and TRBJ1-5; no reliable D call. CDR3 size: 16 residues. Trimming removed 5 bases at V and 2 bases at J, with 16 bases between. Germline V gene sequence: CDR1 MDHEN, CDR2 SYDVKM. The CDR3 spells CASSPHGWGGNQPQHF. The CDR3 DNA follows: TGTGCCAGCAGTCCACATGGGTGGGGAGGCAATCAGCCCCAGCATTTT.

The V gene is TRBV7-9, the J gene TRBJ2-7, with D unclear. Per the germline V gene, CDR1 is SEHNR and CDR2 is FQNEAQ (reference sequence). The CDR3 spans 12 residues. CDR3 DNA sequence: TGTGCGGTGCGGTCGCCACGATACGAGCAGTACTTC. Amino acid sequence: CAVRSPRYEQYF.

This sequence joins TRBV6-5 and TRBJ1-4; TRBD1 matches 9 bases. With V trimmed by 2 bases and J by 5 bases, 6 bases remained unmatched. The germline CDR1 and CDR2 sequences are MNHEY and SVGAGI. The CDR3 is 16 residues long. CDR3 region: CASSYQGTGLNEKLFF. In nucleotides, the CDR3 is TGTGCCAGCAGTTACCAGGGGACAGGGTTGAATGAAAAACTGTTTTTT.